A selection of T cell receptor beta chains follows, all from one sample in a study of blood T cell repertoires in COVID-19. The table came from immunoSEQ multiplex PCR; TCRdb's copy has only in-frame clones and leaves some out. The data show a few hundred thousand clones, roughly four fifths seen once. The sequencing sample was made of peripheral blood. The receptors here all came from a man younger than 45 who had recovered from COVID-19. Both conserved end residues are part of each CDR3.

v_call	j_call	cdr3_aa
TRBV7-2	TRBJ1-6	CATREGYWGSPLHF
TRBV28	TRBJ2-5	CASARPGEETQYF
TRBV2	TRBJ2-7	CASPPLGSGGVSYEQYF
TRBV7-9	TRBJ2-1	CASSLFGLRDRNSYEQFF
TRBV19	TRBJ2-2	CASSAGANTGELFF
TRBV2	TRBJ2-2	CASSAGVGKTGELFF
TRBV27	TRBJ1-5	CASSPQGILNQPQHF
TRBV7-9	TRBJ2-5	CASSLVGETQETQYF
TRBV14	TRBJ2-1	CASRTAGGRNEQFF
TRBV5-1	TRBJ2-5	CASSRTEKETQYF
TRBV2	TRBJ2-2	CASGAAAAGELFF
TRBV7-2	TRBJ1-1	CASSLLRNTEAFF
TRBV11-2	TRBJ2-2	CASSLGRGRFSELFF
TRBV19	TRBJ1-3	CASSIRGSGNTIYF
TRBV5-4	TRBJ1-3	CASSLDLSGSGNTIYF
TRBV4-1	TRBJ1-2	CASSQDPGGIVGGYTF
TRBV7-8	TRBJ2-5	CASSSPRAPGDQETQYF
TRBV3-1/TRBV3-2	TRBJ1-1	CASSQAGGRAEAFF
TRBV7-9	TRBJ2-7	CASSPRGHEQYF
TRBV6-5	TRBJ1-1	CASSYGGAVNTEAFF
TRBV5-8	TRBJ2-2	CASRRPGRKNTGELFF
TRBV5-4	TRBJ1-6	CASSGTGKESPLHF
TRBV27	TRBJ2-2	CASSFGDTGELFF
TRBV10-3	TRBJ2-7	CAITRTLQPSYEQYF
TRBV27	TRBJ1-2	CASGHLGEANYGYTF
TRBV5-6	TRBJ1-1	CASSVRQGAPNTEAFF
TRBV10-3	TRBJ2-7	CAISLDGTGTYEQYF
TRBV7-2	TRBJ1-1	CASSDYRGIEAFF
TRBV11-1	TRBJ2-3	CASSSGGDTDTQYF
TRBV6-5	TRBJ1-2	CASSHDSYGYTF
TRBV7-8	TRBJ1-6	CASSLGYQASSPLHF
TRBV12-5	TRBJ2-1	CASGTGQGANEQFF
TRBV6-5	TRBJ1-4	CASSYTGTHKKLFF
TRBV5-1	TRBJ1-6	CASSLGTNNSPLHF
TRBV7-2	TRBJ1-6	CASSWDFSPNSPLHF
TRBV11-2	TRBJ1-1	CASSRLTGFGAFF
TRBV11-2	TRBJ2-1	CASSFPPRSYNEQFF
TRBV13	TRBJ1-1	CASSPRGMAEAFF
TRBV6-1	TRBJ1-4	CASSEFGTVAEKLFF
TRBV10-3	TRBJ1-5	CAISSGAGSNQPQHF
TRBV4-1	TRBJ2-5	CASSQEAGEFQETQYF
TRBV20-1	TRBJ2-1	CSASDKGTGGVNEQFF
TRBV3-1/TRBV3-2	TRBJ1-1	CASSQGSGSGGTEAFF
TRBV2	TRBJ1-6	CASMGQSSPLHF
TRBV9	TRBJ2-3	CASGDGTRTDTQYF
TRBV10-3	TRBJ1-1	CAITKDRGDWNTEAFF
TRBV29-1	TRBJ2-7	CSVEVPRGEQYF
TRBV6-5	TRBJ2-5	CASSWGQGHLETQYF
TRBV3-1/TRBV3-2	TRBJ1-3	CTSSQGLTGGRNTIYF
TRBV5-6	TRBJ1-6	CASSRDRVNSPLHF
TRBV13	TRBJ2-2	CASSLQANTGELFF
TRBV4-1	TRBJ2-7	CASSRTTTYEQYF
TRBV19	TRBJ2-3	CASSLGQGILNTQYF
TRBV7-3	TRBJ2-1	CASSDLAGANNEQFF
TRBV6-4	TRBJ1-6	CASSALVNSPLHF